This entry lists 5 T cell receptor beta chains sequenced from one sample in a study of blood T cell repertoires in COVID-19. Method: immunoSEQ multiplex PCR; TCRdb's copy keeps in-frame clones and lacks some. The sample includes 250,000 to 300,000 clones, about nine tenths of them seen just once. The sample taken for sequencing was PBMCs or T cells enriched from blood (not recorded which). The receptor source for this set is a woman in her twenties or thirties who had recovered from COVID-19.

This clone occurred once. This chain joins TRBV9 and TRBJ2-1; TRBD2 matches 7 bases. The V segment lost 0 bases and the J segment 7 bases; nucleotides outside the gene matches: 7. This CDR3 comprises 15 residues. Germline V gene sequence: CDR1 SGDLS, CDR2 YYNGEE. CDR3 loop: CASSVAAGAANEQFF. The CDR3 bases are TGTGCCAGCAGCGTAGCGGCGGGAGCGGCGAATGAGCAGTTCTTC.

This chain joins TRBV28 and TRBJ2-7, with a possible D match to TRBD2 (8 bases). CDR1 and CDR2 (germline): MDHEN, SYDVKM. This CDR3 has 20 residues. The ends were cut back, 3 bases at V and 5 bases at J, with 32 bases in the middle. CDR3 DNA sequence: TGTGCCAGCAGTTTTCCTAGGAACCGACAGGGACTGGCGGGAGGCCACGAGCAGTACTTC. Its protein is CASSFPRNRQGLAGGHEQYF.

This chain links TRBV19 with TRBJ2-1; 7 bases are shared with TRBD2. The junction had 8 bases not matched to a gene; V was cut back by 5 bases and J by 4 bases. There are 15 residues in the CDR3. CDR1 is LNHDA and CDR2 is SQIVND in the germline V gene (reference sequence). The CDR3 reads CASSPRDYGYNEQFF. CDR3 DNA: TGTGCCAGTAGTCCTCGGGACTACGGTTACAATGAGCAGTTCTTC.

The genes are TRBV4-2 and TRBJ1-1; 9 positions match TRBD1. The V segment lost 0 bases and the J segment 0 bases; nucleotides outside the gene matches: 5. Germline V gene sequence: CDR1 LGHNA, CDR2 YNFKEQ. This CDR3 spans 17 amino acids. The CDR3 nucleotides are TGTGCCAGCAGCCAAGATTGGACAGGGGACCTGAACACTGAAGCTTTCTTT. Protein product: CASSQDWTGDLNTEAFF.

This chain links TRBV5-4 with TRBJ1-3; TRBD1 is a possible D gene (6 bases). V lost 4 bases and J 3 bases, leaving 23 bases between the germline ends. From germline, CDR1 is SGHNT and CDR2 YYREEE (reference sequence). CDR3 length equals 18 residues. CDR3 sequence: CASSVVPGSGAGGNTIYF. The CDR3 DNA sequence: TGTGCCAGCAGCGTCGTACCGGGTTCAGGGGCCGGTGGAAACACCATATATTTT. Full variable domain (remainder filled in from reference TRBV5-4 and TRBJ1-3): ETGVTQSPTHLIKTRGQQVTLRCSSQSGHNTVSWYQQALGQGPQFIFQYYREEENGRGNFPPRFSGLQFPNYSSELNVNALELDDSALYLCASSVVPGSGAGGNTIYFGEGSWLTVV.